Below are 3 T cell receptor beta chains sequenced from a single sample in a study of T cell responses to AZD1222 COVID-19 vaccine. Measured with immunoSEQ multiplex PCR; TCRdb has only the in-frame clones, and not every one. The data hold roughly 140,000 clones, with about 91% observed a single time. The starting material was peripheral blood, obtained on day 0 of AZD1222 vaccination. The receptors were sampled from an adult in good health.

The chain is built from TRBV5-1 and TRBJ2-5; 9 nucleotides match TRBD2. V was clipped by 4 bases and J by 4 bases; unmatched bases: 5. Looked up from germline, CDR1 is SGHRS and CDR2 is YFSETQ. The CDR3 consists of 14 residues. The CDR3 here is CASSLGTSRETQYF. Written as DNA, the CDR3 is TGCGCCAGCAGCCTGGGGACTAGCAGAGAGACCCAGTACTTC. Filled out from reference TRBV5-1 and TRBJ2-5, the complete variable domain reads KAGVTQTPRYLIKTRGQQVTLSCSPISGHRSVSWYQQTPGQGLQFLFEYFSETQRNKGNFPGRFSGRQFSNSRSEMNVSTLELGDSALYLCASSLGTSRETQYFGPGTRLLVL.

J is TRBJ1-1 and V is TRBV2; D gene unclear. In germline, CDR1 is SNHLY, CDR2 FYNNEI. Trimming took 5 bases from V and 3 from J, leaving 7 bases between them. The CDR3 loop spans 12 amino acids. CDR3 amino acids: CASSPDYTEAFF. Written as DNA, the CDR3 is TGTGCCAGCAGTCCGGATTACACTGAAGCTTTCTTT.

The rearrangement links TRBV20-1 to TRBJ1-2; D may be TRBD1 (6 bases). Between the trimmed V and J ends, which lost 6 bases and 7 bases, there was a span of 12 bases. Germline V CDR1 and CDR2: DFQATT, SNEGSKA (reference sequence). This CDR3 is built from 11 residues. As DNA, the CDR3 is TGCAGTGCGACTATGGGGGCTGGCTACACCTTC. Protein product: CSATMGAGYTF.